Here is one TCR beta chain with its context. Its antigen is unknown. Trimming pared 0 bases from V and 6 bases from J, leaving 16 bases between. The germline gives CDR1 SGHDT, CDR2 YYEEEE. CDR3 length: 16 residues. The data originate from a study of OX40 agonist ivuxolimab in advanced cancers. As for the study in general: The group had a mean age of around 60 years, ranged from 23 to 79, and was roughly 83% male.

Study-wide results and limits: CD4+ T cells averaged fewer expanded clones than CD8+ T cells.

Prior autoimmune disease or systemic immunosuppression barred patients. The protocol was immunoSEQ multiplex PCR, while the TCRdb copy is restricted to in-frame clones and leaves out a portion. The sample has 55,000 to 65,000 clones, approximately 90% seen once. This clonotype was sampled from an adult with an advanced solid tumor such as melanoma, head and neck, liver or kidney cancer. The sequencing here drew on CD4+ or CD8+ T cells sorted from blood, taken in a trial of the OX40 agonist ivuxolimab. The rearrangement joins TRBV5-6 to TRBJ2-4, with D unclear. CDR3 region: CASSLGVDVVSNIQYF. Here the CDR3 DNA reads TGTGCCAGCAGCTTGGGGGTCGACGTCGTATCAAACATTCAGTACTTC. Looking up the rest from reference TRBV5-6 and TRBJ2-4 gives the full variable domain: DAGVTQSPTHLIKTRGQQVTLRCSPKSGHDTVSWYQQALGQGPQFIFQYYEEEERQRGNFPDRFSGHQFPNYSSELNVNALLLGDSALYLCASSLGVDVVSNIQYFGAGTRLSVL.